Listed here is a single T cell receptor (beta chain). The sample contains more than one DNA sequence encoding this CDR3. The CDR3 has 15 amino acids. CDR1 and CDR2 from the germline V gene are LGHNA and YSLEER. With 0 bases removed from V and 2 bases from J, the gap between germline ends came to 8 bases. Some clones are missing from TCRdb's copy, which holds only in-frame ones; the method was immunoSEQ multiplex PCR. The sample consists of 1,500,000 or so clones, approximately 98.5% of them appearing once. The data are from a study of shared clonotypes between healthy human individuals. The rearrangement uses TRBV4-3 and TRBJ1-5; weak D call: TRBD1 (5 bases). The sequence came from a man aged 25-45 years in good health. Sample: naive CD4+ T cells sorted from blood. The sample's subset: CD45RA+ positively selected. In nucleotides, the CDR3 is TGCGCCAGCAGCCAAGAAGAGGGGCGCAATCAGCCCCAGCATTTT. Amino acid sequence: CASSQEEGRNQPQHF.